Each of the 26 T cell receptor beta chains below was sequenced from the same sample in a study of sequential checkpoint blockade in melanoma. The repertoire was sequenced with immunoSEQ multiplex PCR; TCRdb's copy has only in-frame clones and lacks some. The table includes about 6,100 clones, roughly 25% detected once. Treatment indicated: randomized to nivolumab then ipilimumab (arm A) or the reverse (arm B). The specimen comprised tumor tissue (inferred from file names), sampled from a patient given nivolumab and ipilimumab in sequence. These receptors were collected from a human donor with melanoma.

J is TRBJ2-7 and V is TRBV11-3; 8 bases match TRBD2. Germline values: CDR1 SGHNT, CDR2 YENEEA. This CDR3 has 14 residues. The V and J ends lost 6 bases and 7 bases, in that order; junction bases with no gene match: 11. The CDR3 DNA reads as TGTGCCAGCAGGAGCAAGGGGGTAGCGGGGGAGCAGTACTTC. Translation: CASRSKGVAGEQYF.

This chain connects TRBV6-7 to TRBJ1-2, with 7 bases fitting TRBD1. TRBV6-7 is flagged as an ORF with uncertain function. The CDR3 is made up of 11 amino acids. V dropped 7 bases and J dropped 5; count of bases not matched to a gene: 1. The DNA for the CDR3 is TGTGCCAGCACAGGGGGATATGGCTACACCTTC. Residues: CASTGGYGYTF.

J is TRBJ2-7 and V is TRBV15, with 7 nucleotides matching TRBD2. V was pared by 3 bases and J by 3 bases, with 8 bases of the junction left unmatched. The CDR3 runs 15 residues. The germline CDR1 and CDR2 sequences are LNHNV and YYDKDF (reference sequence). The CDR3 here is CATSSTPGGGYEQYF. The DNA for the CDR3 is TGTGCCACCAGCAGTACCCCGGGAGGTGGCTACGAGCAGTACTTC.

V gene TRBV23-1 combines with J gene TRBJ2-4; D could derive from TRBD1 or TRBD2 (6 bases each). TRBV23-1 is placed among ORFs of uncertain function. V was clipped by 6 bases and J by 6 bases, with 18 bases between them. The CDR3 covers 15 residues. The CDR3 DNA follows: TGCGCCAGCAGCCTCCGAGGGGGGCGCGGAAACATTCAGTACTTC. It specifies CASSLRGGRGNIQYF.

V and J are TRBV11-3 and TRBJ2-3, with D possibly matching TRBD2 (5 bases). In germline, CDR1 is SGHNT, CDR2 YENEEA. Trimming took 1 base from V and 9 from J, leaving 20 bases between them. The CDR3 contains 16 residues. Here the CDR3 reads CASSLVWTVAPQTQYF. CDR3 coding DNA: TGTGCCAGCAGCTTAGTATGGACTGTTGCCCCGCAAACGCAGTATTTT. The full variable domain, rest sourced from reference TRBV11-3 and TRBJ2-3, is EAGVVQSPRYKIIEKKQPVAFWCNPISGHNTLYWYLQNLGQGPELLIRYENEEAVDDSQLPKDRFSAERLKGVDSTLKIQPAELGDSAVYLCASSLVWTVAPQTQYFGPGTRLTVL.

There are many counts of this clone. The chain is built from TRBV11-3 and TRBJ2-5, with D hard to call. V was trimmed by 5 bases and J by 5 bases, leaving 18 bases between them. CDR3 length equals 15 residues. Germline values: CDR1 SGHNT, CDR2 YENEEA. The CDR3 DNA follows: TGTGCCAGCAGCCCAGGCGGTCGGGTCCGGGAGACCCAGTACTTC. This translates into CASSPGGRVRETQYF.

The CDR3 region is CATETANTEAFF. For the CDR3, the DNA is TGTGCCACCGAGACAGCGAACACTGAAGCTTTCTTT. The chain joins TRBV19 to TRBJ1-1, with D possibly matching TRBD1 (5 bases). The CDR3 runs 12 residues. The ends were cut back, 10 bases at V and 1 base at J, with 10 bases in the middle. Germline V lookup: CDR1 LNHDA, CDR2 SQIVND (reference sequence). Full variable domain (rest looked up from reference TRBV19 and TRBJ1-1): DGGITQSPKYLFRKEGQNVTLSCEQNLNHDAMYWYRQDPGQGLRLIYYSQIVNDFQKGDIAEGYSVSREKKESFPLTVTSAQKNPTAFYLCATETANTEAFFGQGTRLTVV.

The chain links TRBV30 to TRBJ1-5; D possibly corresponds to TRBD1 (5 bases). The germline V gene encodes CDR1 GTSNPN and CDR2 SVGIG (reference sequence). Deletions cut 2 bases from V and 4 bases from J, with 9 bases between. The CDR3 sequence is 13 residues long. The CDR3 region is CAWSQAGNQPQHF. The DNA for the CDR3 is TGTGCCTGGAGTCAGGCAGGGAATCAGCCCCAGCATTTT. The variable domain in full, with the rest retrieved from reference TRBV30 and TRBJ1-5, is SQTIHQWPATLVQPVGSPLSLECTVEGTSNPNLYWYRQAAGRGLQLLFYSVGIGQISSEVPQNLSASRPQDRQFILSSKKLLLSDSGFYLCAWSQAGNQPQHFGDGTRLSIL.

This chain uses TRBV23-1 with TRBJ2-7, with TRBD1 matching over 12 bases. TRBV23-1 is labeled an ORF, and its function is uncertain. This CDR3 is 14 amino acids long. V gave up 7 bases and J gave up 6 bases; unmatched junction bases: 7. The CDR3 reads CASMSGDRGREQYF. Written as DNA, the CDR3 is TGCGCCAGCATGTCCGGGGACAGGGGGCGCGAGCAGTACTTC.

This clone was detected a few times. This chain joins TRBV30 and TRBJ1-2; D possibly corresponds to TRBD1 (5 bases). The V end lost 0 bases, the J end lost 3 bases, and 14 bases lay between the germline ends. This CDR3 comprises 15 residues. Per the germline V gene, CDR1 is GTSNPN and CDR2 is SVGIG (reference sequence). This CDR3 reads CAWSVAGTAYYGYTF. Here the CDR3 DNA reads TGTGCCTGGAGTGTAGCGGGGACGGCTTACTATGGCTACACCTTC.

In this sample, this clone turned up many times. V usage is TRBV11-3 and J usage is TRBJ2-7; D is perhaps TRBD1 or TRBD2 (5 bases each). This CDR3 contains 14 residues. V was shortened by 2 bases and J by 2 bases, with 10 bases between the two germline ends. The germline CDR1 and CDR2 sequences are SGHNT and YENEEA. The CDR3 DNA is TGTGCCAGCAGCTTACGGGACGGAACCTACGAGCAGTACTTC. Protein: CASSLRDGTYEQYF.

V is TRBV11-3 and J is TRBJ1-5; 11 bases line up with TRBD1. CDR3 length equals 15 residues. Germline trimming cut 5 bases from V and 6 bases from J; bases unmatched to any gene: 6. Per the germline V gene, CDR1 is SGHNT and CDR2 is YENEEA. CDR3 in DNA: TGTGCCAGCAGCCAGGACAGGGGGCGAAGTCAGCCCCAGCATTTT. Protein product: CASSQDRGRSQPQHF.

The chain has TRBV29-1 and TRBJ1-3; TRBD1 matches 9 bases. The CDR3 is made up of 16 amino acids. The junction had 13 bases not matched to a gene; V was cut back by 6 bases and J by 4 bases. Germline-derived CDR1 and CDR2 are SQVTM and ANQGSEA. The CDR3 DNA follows: TGCAGCGTCCGCAGGGAGGGACAGGGCTCAGGAAACACCATATATTTT. This sequence encodes CSVRREGQGSGNTIYF.

V is TRBV30 and J is TRBJ2-7, with a possible D match to TRBD1 (5 bases). Germline V gene data show CDR1 as GTSNPN and CDR2 as SVGIG (reference sequence). V gave up 4 bases and J gave up 8 bases, with 15 bases separating them. The CDR3 sequence is 12 residues long. This chain's CDR3 is CAWIMTDTKQYF. The CDR3 coding sequence is TGTGCCTGGATCATGACAGATACGAAGCAGTACTTC.

This clone has more than one count but fewer than ten. V is TRBV6-8 and J is TRBJ2-7; TRBD1 agrees at 8 bases. The CDR3 extends over 13 amino acids. V was clipped by 5 bases and J by 5 bases; unmatched bases: 5. Germline CDR1 and CDR2: MNHGY and SAAAGT. CDR3 coding DNA: TGTGCCAGCAGTCCACGACAGGGGAACGAGCAGTACTTC. This encodes CASSPRQGNEQYF.

About this clone: The junction shows a germline mismatch at one end, possibly a read error. The V call is TRBV11-3, the J call TRBJ2-1; TRBD2 matches 11 bases. Per the germline V gene, CDR1 is SGHNT and CDR2 is YENEEA. This CDR3 spans 15 amino acids. CDR3 residues: CASSETSGEYNEQFF. CDR3 nucleotides: TGTGCTAGCAGCGAGACTAGCGGGGAATACAATGAGCAGTTCTTC.

The chain is built from TRBV18 and TRBJ1-1; D not certain. The germline V gene has CDR1 KGHSH and CDR2 LQKENI. The CDR3 totals 14 residues. V was cut by 1 base and J by 4 bases, with 10 bases left in between. In DNA, the CDR3 is TGTGCCAGCTCACCACGGAAGGGTGGCACTGAAGCTTTCTTT. It specifies CASSPRKGGTEAFF.

The chain combines TRBV15 with TRBJ2-5, with 7 bases aligning to TRBD2. V shed 1 base and J 10 bases; nucleotides not matched to a gene: 12. Germline assignment: CDR1 LNHNV and CDR2 YYDKDF (reference sequence). The CDR3 covers 15 residues. In nucleotides, the CDR3 is TGTGCCACCAGCAGAGTCGTGGGGACGGGAGGTGTCCAGTACTTC. This gives the protein CATSRVVGTGGVQYF.

J is TRBJ2-7 and V is TRBV29-1, with D tentatively TRBD2 (5 bases). The CDR3 is made up of 13 amino acids. The V end was cut by 6 bases, the J end by 2 bases, with 14 bases between. The germline V gene encodes CDR1 SQVTM and CDR2 ANQGSEA. The CDR3 region has the DNA TGCAGCGTCCGGGAAGGTTTGACCTACGAGCAGTACTTC. Residues: CSVREGLTYEQYF.

The CDR3 bases are TGCAGCACGTTGGAGCAGTCCGCCTCCTACAATGAGCAGTTCTTC. Protein sequence: CSTLEQSASYNEQFF. This rearrangement joins TRBV29-1 to TRBJ2-1; D is ambiguous. The CDR3 is 15 residues long. The germline CDR1 and CDR2 sequences are SQVTM and ANQGSEA. With 8 bases removed from V and 0 bases from J, the gap between germline ends came to 17 bases.

This clone turned up a few times. This chain joins TRBV2 and TRBJ2-7; D is unclear. The CDR3 extends over 14 amino acids. Trimming left V 4 bases short and J 2 bases short, with 12 bases between. Germline loops: CDR1 SNHLY, CDR2 FYNNEI. The CDR3 sequence is CASSVAFRAYEQYF. The CDR3 region has the DNA TGTGCCAGCAGTGTGGCTTTTCGGGCCTACGAGCAGTACTTC.

V gene TRBV11-3 combines with J gene TRBJ2-7; 8 nucleotides align to TRBD2. This CDR3 contains 15 residues. Germline CDR1 reads SGHNT; CDR2 reads YENEEA. The ends lost 3 bases at V and 5 bases at J; junction bases unmatched: 9. The CDR3 region has the DNA TGTGCCAGCAGCTTCGCACCGGGAGGGGAAAACGAGCAGTACTTC. Translating it yields CASSFAPGGENEQYF. Together with reference TRBV11-3 and TRBJ2-7, the CDR3 gives the full variable domain: EAGVVQSPRYKIIEKKQPVAFWCNPISGHNTLYWYLQNLGQGPELLIRYENEEAVDDSQLPKDRFSAERLKGVDSTLKIQPAELGDSAVYLCASSFAPGGENEQYFGPGTRLTVT.

The chain links TRBV28 to TRBJ1-1, with unresolved D. The germline V and J ends were trimmed by 2 bases and 1 base, with 11 bases remaining between them. Germline V gene lookup returns CDR1 MDHEN and CDR2 SYDVKM. The CDR3 has 15 residues. CDR3 DNA sequence: TGTGCCAGCAGTTTAAGGGCCCGGACGAACACTGAAGCTTTCTTT. Protein: CASSLRARTNTEAFF.

V is TRBV28 and J is TRBJ1-2; a weak D match, TRBD1 (5 bases). The CDR3 runs to 14 residues. Trimming removed 3 bases at V and 7 bases at J, with 15 bases between. Germline CDR1 reads MDHEN; CDR2 reads SYDVKM. The CDR3 DNA reads as TGTGCCAGCAGTTTGGGGGGTAACGGTGGTGGCTACACCTTC. This gives the protein CASSLGGNGGGYTF.

This clone has at least ten counts. This chain joins TRBV11-3 and TRBJ1-5; 9 nucleotides match TRBD1. V lost 3 bases, J lost 5 bases, and 5 bases stayed unmatched. This CDR3 has 15 amino acids. The germline gives CDR1 SGHNT, CDR2 YENEEA. The DNA of the CDR3 is TGTGCCAGCAGCTTTGGGACAGGGCGCGATCAGCCCCAGCATTTT. It is translated as CASSFGTGRDQPQHF.

The CDR3 bases are TGTGCCAGCACTCGGGAGGGAGGCACAGATACGCAGTATTTT. This sequence encodes CASTREGGTDTQYF. The genes are TRBV28 and TRBJ2-3, with 8 bases matching TRBD2. The CDR3 is made up of 14 amino acids. Germline lookup yields CDR1 MDHEN and CDR2 SYDVKM. The V gene end was trimmed by 7 bases and the J gene end by 1 base; junction bases not matched to a gene: 4. Variable domain in full (rest from reference TRBV28 and TRBJ2-3): DVKVTQSSRYLVKRTGEKVFLECVQDMDHENMFWYRQDPGLGLRLIYFSYDVKMKEKGDIPEGYSVSREKKERFSLILESASTNQTSMYLCASTREGGTDTQYFGPGTRLTVL.